This T cell receptor (beta chain) was documented in a study of esophageal squamous cell carcinoma under preoperative chemotherapy. This clonotype was counted many times. V was trimmed by 1 base and J by 7 bases, leaving 9 bases between them. Germline CDR1 reads MNHNS; CDR2 reads SASEGT. The CDR3 extends over 13 amino acids. TCRdb called the PCR reads again in MiXCR, with one record for every CDR3 protein. The sample has approximately 30,000 distinct CDR3 sequences, roughly half seen once. Specified time point: before preoperative PTX-NDP chemotherapy. This sequence joins TRBV6-1 and TRBJ2-3, with D uncertain. The TCR sequence derives from a human donor with esophageal squamous cell carcinoma. The donor label of this sample is uncertain. The specimen was taken from a patient given preoperative chemotherapy. DNA for the CDR3: TGTGCCAGCAGTGAAGGTGCCCCCCATACGCAGTATTTT. Protein sequence: CASSEGAPHTQYF.